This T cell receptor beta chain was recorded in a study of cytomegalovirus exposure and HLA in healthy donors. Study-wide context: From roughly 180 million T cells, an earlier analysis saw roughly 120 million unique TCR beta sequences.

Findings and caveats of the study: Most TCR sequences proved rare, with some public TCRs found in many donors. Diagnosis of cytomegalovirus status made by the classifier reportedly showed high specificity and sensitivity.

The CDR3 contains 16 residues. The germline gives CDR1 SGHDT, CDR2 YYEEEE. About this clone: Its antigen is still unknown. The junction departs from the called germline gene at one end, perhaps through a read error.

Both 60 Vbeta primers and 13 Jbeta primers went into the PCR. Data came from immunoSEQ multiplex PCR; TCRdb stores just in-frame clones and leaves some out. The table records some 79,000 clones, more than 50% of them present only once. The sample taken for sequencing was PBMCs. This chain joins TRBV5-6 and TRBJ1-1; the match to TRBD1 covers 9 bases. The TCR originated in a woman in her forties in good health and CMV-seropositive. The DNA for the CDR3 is TGTGTCAGCAGCTTGGTCGGGACAGGGAAGATCACTGAAGCTTTCTTT. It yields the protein CVSSLVGTGKITEAFF.